These 19 T cell receptor beta chains were sequenced from one sample in a study of blood T cell repertoires in COVID-19. TCRdb's table, derived via immunoSEQ multiplex PCR, lists solely in-frame clones and lacks some. Of 200,000 to 250,000 clones detected, about 80% appear once; the ten largest clones hold 4.5% to 5%. The sequenced sample was PBMCs or T cells enriched from blood (not recorded which). The receptors come from a woman between 45 and 65 years old who had been exposed to COVID-19.

The chain links TRBV7-9 to TRBJ2-6; D perhaps matches TRBD1 (6 bases). Trimming cost V 5 bases and J 0 bases, with 11 bases left between them. The CDR3 is made up of 16 amino acids. Germline V lookup: CDR1 SEHNR, CDR2 FQNEAQ (reference sequence). As DNA, the CDR3 is TGTGCCAGCAGCCGGACAGAAGTCTCTGGGGCCAACGTCCTGACTTTC. This translates into CASSRTEVSGANVLTF.

The chain has TRBV5-4 and TRBJ1-6; 8 nucleotides align to TRBD1. The CDR3 is made up of 14 amino acids. Germline V CDR1 and CDR2: SGHNT, YYREEE (reference sequence). V lost 8 bases to trimming and J lost 3 bases; unmatched junction nucleotides: 4. The CDR3 is CASRTGGYNSPLHF. CDR3 DNA sequence: TGTGCCAGTCGAACAGGGGGCTATAATTCACCCCTCCACTTT.

This clone was counted once. The chain carries TRBV3-1 (or the pseudogene TRBV3-2) and TRBJ2-5; 7 nucleotides match TRBD2. The CDR3 is 14 residues long. Per the germline V gene, CDR1 is LGHDT and CDR2 is YNNKEL (reference sequence). V was clipped by 4 bases and J by 7 bases; unmatched bases: 9. CDR3 sequence reads: CASSLTSEGGTQYF. CDR3 nucleotides: TGTGCCAGCAGCCTTACTAGCGAAGGTGGGACCCAGTACTTC.

The rearrangement links TRBV11-1 to TRBJ2-1; TRBD1 agrees at 7 bases. V lost 5 bases, J lost 9 bases, and 7 bases stayed unmatched. This CDR3 has 13 amino acids. Germline values: CDR1 SGHAT, CDR2 FQDESV (reference sequence). The CDR3 is CASSQDRISEQFF. The DNA of the CDR3 is TGTGCCAGCAGCCAGGACAGGATCAGTGAGCAGTTCTTC.

This clone was picked up one time. The rearrangement uses TRBV11-2 and TRBJ2-3, with D hard to call. Germline CDR1 is SGHAT and CDR2 is FQNNGV. V was cut by 4 bases and J by 3 bases, with 17 bases left in between. The CDR3 has 16 residues. CDR3 nucleotides: TGTGCCAGCAGCTCCCTCCGGCGGTATGGTACAGATACGCAGTATTTT. It codes for CASSSLRRYGTDTQYF.

Written as DNA, the CDR3 is TGCAGCGTTGCCGGACAGGGGAACTACGAGCAGTACTTC. Protein: CSVAGQGNYEQYF. This chain joins TRBV29-1 and TRBJ2-7; 9 bases match TRBD1. CDR1 and CDR2 from the germline V gene are SQVTM and ANQGSEA. The CDR3 covers 13 residues. J lost 3 bases, V lost 4 bases, and 4 bases had no gene match.

J is TRBJ1-3 and V is TRBV5-4, with TRBD1 matching over 8 bases. J gave up 4 bases and V 4 bases, and 7 bases lay outside the gene matches. CDR1 and CDR2 from the germline V gene are SGHNT and YYREEE (reference sequence). The CDR3 is made up of 15 amino acids. CDR3 amino acids: CASSQGTGDGNTIYF. CDR3 DNA sequence: TGTGCCAGCAGCCAGGGGACAGGAGACGGAAACACCATATATTTT.

V gene TRBV5-1 combines with J gene TRBJ1-3; D is uncertain. The V gene's germline CDR1 is SGHRS and CDR2 YFSETQ. The CDR3 spans 15 residues. Between the trimmed V and J ends, which lost 0 bases and 4 bases, there was a span of 11 bases. For the CDR3, the DNA is TGCGCCAGCAGCTTGGGAGGCTCTGGAGGAAACACCATATATTTT. This translates into CASSLGGSGGNTIYF. Drawing the rest from reference TRBV5-1 and TRBJ1-3, the complete variable domain is KAGVTQTPRYLIKTRGQQVTLSCSPISGHRSVSWYQQTPGQGLQFLFEYFSETQRNKGNFPGRFSGRQFSNSRSEMNVSTLELGDSALYLCASSLGGSGGNTIYFGEGSWLTVV.

This rearrangement joins TRBV19 to TRBJ2-1, with 9 bases matching TRBD2. Germline assignment: CDR1 LNHDA and CDR2 SQIVND (reference sequence). The length of the CDR3 is 15 residues. The V gene end was trimmed by 5 bases and the J gene end by 9 bases; junction bases not matched to a gene: 11. CDR3 sequence (DNA): TGTGCCAGTAGTTTTAGCGGGGGAACGAGGAGTGAGCAGTTCTTC. This encodes CASSFSGGTRSEQFF.

V is TRBV3-1 (or the pseudogene TRBV3-2) and J is TRBJ1-6; no firm D call. V was clipped by 4 bases and J by 15 bases, with 16 bases between them. CDR1 and CDR2 from the germline V gene are LGHDT and YNNKEL (reference sequence). The CDR3 is 13 residues long. The CDR3 DNA sequence: TGTGCCAGCAGCCCCACCACCCGGCGGAACCTCCACTTT. Translated: CASSPTTRRNLHF.

This chain uses TRBV7-2 with TRBJ2-3; TRBD2 is a possible D gene (5 bases). Looked up from germline, CDR1 is SGHTA and CDR2 is FQGNSA. The V and J ends lost 10 bases and 7 bases respectively, with 24 bases between them. The CDR3 has 15 amino acids. CDR3 amino acids: CATRPPDFPGHTQYF. The CDR3, as DNA: TGTGCCACGAGACCACCGGACTTCCCAGGCCATACGCAGTATTTT.

The CDR3 DNA reads as TGTGCCAGCAGCCAAGATGGGGTTAGCGGGGGCCCCCGGGAGACCCAGTACTTC. It codes for CASSQDGVSGGPRETQYF. The V call is TRBV4-2, the J call TRBJ2-5, with TRBD2 identical over 9 bases. Germline CDR1 reads LGHNA; CDR2 reads YNFKEQ. The V segment lost 0 bases and the J segment 5 bases; nucleotides outside the gene matches: 13. The CDR3 has 18 amino acids.

The chain recombines TRBV3-1 (or the pseudogene TRBV3-2) with TRBJ2-3, with 7 bases fitting TRBD2. The CDR3 is made up of 15 amino acids. V trimming: 6 bases; J trimming: 6 bases; junction bases outside the gene matches: 12. Germline V gene data show CDR1 as LGHDT and CDR2 as YNNKEL (reference sequence). CDR3 sequence: CASSRWHRREDTQYF. The CDR3 DNA sequence: TGTGCCAGCAGTCGATGGCACAGGCGGGAGGATACGCAGTATTTT.

V usage is TRBV10-3 and J usage is TRBJ1-1, with D tentatively TRBD1 (6 bases). V was trimmed by 5 bases and J by 4 bases, leaving 11 bases between them. The CDR3 spans 13 residues. Germline V gene lookup returns CDR1 ENHRY and CDR2 SYGVKD. The CDR3 nucleotides are TGTGCCATCAGTTTAGGACAGTCCACTGAAGCTTTCTTT. Protein product: CAISLGQSTEAFF.

The rearrangement links TRBV24-1 to TRBJ2-5; a possible D gene is TRBD1 (6 bases). The V and J ends lost 2 bases and 1 base respectively, with 10 bases between them. CDR3 length: 15 amino acids. In germline, CDR1 is KGHDR, CDR2 SFDVKD. The CDR3 nucleotides are TGTGCCACCAGTGATTATGTAGGGGGCCAAGAGACCCAGTACTTC. As protein: CATSDYVGGQETQYF.

The J gene is TRBJ1-1, the V gene TRBV29-1; 8 bases align to TRBD1. The junction had 5 bases not matched to a gene; V was cut back by 7 bases and J by 1 base. Looked up from germline, CDR1 is SQVTM and CDR2 is ANQGSEA. The CDR3 consists of 13 residues. The CDR3 loop reads CSAGTGSNTEAFF. CDR3 coding DNA: TGCAGCGCCGGGACAGGCTCGAACACTGAAGCTTTCTTT.

V gene TRBV5-1 combines with J gene TRBJ1-2; 7 positions match TRBD1. CDR1 and CDR2 (germline): SGHRS, YFSETQ. Losses at the gene ends were 0 bases for V and 6 bases for J; bases not matched to a gene: 5. CDR3 size: 14 residues. CDR3 bases: TGCGCCAGCAGCTTGGATGCAGGGGGGAATGGCTACACCTTC. This encodes CASSLDAGGNGYTF. Filled out from reference TRBV5-1 and TRBJ1-2, the complete variable domain reads KAGVTQTPRYLIKTRGQQVTLSCSPISGHRSVSWYQQTPGQGLQFLFEYFSETQRNKGNFPGRFSGRQFSNSRSEMNVSTLELGDSALYLCASSLDAGGNGYTFGSGTRLTVV.

The chain combines TRBV7-8 with TRBJ1-6; 9 nucleotides agree with TRBD1. The CDR3 is made up of 15 amino acids. Unmatched junction bases numbered 9, after V lost 5 bases and J lost 10 bases. Germline-derived CDR1 and CDR2 are SGHVS and FQNEAQ. The CDR3 loop is CASSQGDREESPLHF. In DNA form, the CDR3 reads TGTGCCAGCAGCCAAGGGGACAGGGAAGAATCACCCCTCCACTTT.

V gene TRBV2 combines with J gene TRBJ2-1, with 15 nucleotides matching TRBD2. Germline lookup yields CDR1 SNHLY and CDR2 FYNNEI. V dropped 3 bases and J dropped 5; count of bases not matched to a gene: 11. This CDR3 region has 19 residues. The CDR3 here is CASSDWLGTSGGWDNEQFF. CDR3 coding DNA: TGTGCCAGCAGTGATTGGTTAGGGACTAGCGGGGGGTGGGACAATGAGCAGTTCTTC.